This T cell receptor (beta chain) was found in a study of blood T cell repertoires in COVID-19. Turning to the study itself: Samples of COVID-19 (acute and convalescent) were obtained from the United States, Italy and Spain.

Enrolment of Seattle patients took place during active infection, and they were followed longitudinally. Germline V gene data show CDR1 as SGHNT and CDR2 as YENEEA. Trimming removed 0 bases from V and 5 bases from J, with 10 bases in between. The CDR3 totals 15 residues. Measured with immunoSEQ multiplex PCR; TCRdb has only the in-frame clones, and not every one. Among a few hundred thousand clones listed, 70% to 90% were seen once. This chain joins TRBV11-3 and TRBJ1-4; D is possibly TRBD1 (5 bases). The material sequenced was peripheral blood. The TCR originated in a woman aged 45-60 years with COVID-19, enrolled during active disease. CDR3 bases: TGTGCCAGCAGCTTAGAACAGGTCGGGAATGAAAAACTGTTTTTT. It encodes CASSLEQVGNEKLFF.